This T cell receptor beta chain appears in the sequencing data of a study of blood T cell repertoires in COVID-19 (dated by TCRdb to the early 2020s). With regard to the full study: Samples covering the acute and convalescent phases of COVID-19 were provided by collaborators in the United States, Italy and Spain. The material from the prospective study consisted of cDNA or gDNA derived from T cells, B-cell-depleted T cells, or PBMCs. Deeply sampled blood TCRbeta repertoires from subjects exposed to, actively infected with, or recovered from COVID-19 were included in the dataset. The repertoires were released in a freely available public database intended as a resource for research on the immune response to SARS-CoV-2. Samples were obtained from the ongoing ImmuneRACE study (first 160 participants) and from 1,254 subjects provided by 6 global collaborators. Nearly every sample came with metadata listing a de-identified subject ID, COVID-19 status, age in years and sex. Where available, HLA class I and class II types were taken from metadata supplied by the sample provider and were not determined by assay-based typing.

The investigation overall reported the following: The quantity of clinical and demographic metadata differed by source and by participant and was supplied without curation.

One collaborating source in Seattle enrolled patients while the patients were actively infected and followed the patients over time throughout the course of disease. The collaborating institutions used their own protocols to collect whole blood in K2EDTA tubes. For TCRbeta analysis, collaborators shipped samples in one of three forms: frozen whole blood, isolated PBMCs, or DNA extracted from either of those sample types. From its cysteine to its phenylalanine, the CDR3 spans 14 amino acids. The DNA shown is the 42-base CDR3, in frame from base 1. Cut back by 3 bases and 5 bases, the V and J ends lie 10 bases apart. Via the germline V gene, CDR1 is KGHDR and CDR2 SFDVKD. Concerning this clone itself: The antigen it recognizes is unknown. Base qualities are not at hand, and no much larger clone is one base apart.

TCRbeta CDR3 regions were amplified from genomic DNA by means of the immunoSEQ Assay, a bias-controlled multiplex PCR. Regarding the original processing steps: Nucleated cell counts per sample were estimated from amplification of reference gene primers within the assay. To quantify the absolute abundance of each unique TCRbeta CDR3 rearrangement, sequence reads were collapsed and filtered. For each sample, productive Simpson clonality was calculated as the square root of Simpson's diversity index across productive rearrangements. The source is immuneACCESS, and TCRdb retained only in-frame sequences with V and J called. Part of the clones is not carried over; for the studies checked, unresolved V genes explain less than half of this, and the remainder is unexplained. That table furnishes V, J and clone size, whereas the DNA furnished D and trimming. The sample table lists about 260,000 clones, 70% to 90% of them with a count of one. The ten largest clones capture about 5% of the sample.

The specimen was peripheral blood. The chain links TRBV24-1 with TRBJ2-1; a weak D assignment points to TRBD2 (5 bases agree). This receptor was identified in an older woman with COVID-19, enrolled during active disease. The bases read TGTGCCACCAGTGATGGAGGCGTCCACAATGAGCAGTTCTTC. This gives the protein CATSDGGVHNEQFF.